The entry that follows covers one TCR beta chain sequence. V was cut by 6 bases and J by 5 bases, with 6 bases left in between. The germline CDR1 and CDR2 sequences are MNHEY and SMNVEV (reference sequence). CDR3 length: 11 residues. Produced via immunoSEQ multiplex PCR; TCRdb's table is partial and in-frame only. Altogether some 120,000 clones are present, approximately 93% being singletons, with the ten largest covering around 2.5%. This entry comes from a study of control samples from healthy donors and cancer patients. The specimen was blood. The sequence came from a man aged 25 to 40 in good health. The gene calls are TRBV27 and TRBJ2-3, with no clear D. The CDR3, as DNA: TGTGCCAGCAGGCGTGGAGATACGCAGTATTTT. Translated: CASRRGDTQYF.